This entry lists 13 T cell receptor beta chains sequenced from one sample in a study of PD-1 blockade in classical Hodgkin lymphoma (TCRdb year 2020). The library was generated by the immunoSEQ multiplex PCR assay. TCRdb mirrors the immuneACCESS table, restricted to in-frame sequences. Some clones are absent from its copies; in checked studies, under half trace to an unresolved V gene, and the reason for the others is unknown. The sample table contains around 17,000 clones; only one count was recorded for over 75% of them. The ten largest account for 6.5% to 8.5% of the sample. The time point label on this specimen signifies: newly diagnosed, previously untreated cHL patient sample. Sequencing was carried out using peripheral blood mononuclear cells (PBMCs). The receptor set was obtained from a human donor with classical Hodgkin lymphoma.

This clone is a singleton in its sample. The CDR3 nucleotides read TGTGCCAGCAGCTTAGCGGTTGGCCGGGAGGGTTACAATGAGCAGTTCTTC. Its protein product is CASSLAVGREGYNEQFF. J is TRBJ2-1 and V is TRBV7-9, with 8 bases identical to TRBD2. The length of the CDR3 is 17 residues. CDR1 is SEHNR and CDR2 is FQNEAQ in the germline V gene (reference sequence). V was clipped by 0 bases and J by 4 bases; unmatched bases: 8.

The table lists this clone with a count of one. The chain employs TRBV29-1 and TRBJ2-7, with 9 positions matching TRBD1. V lost 5 bases, J lost 5 bases, and 7 bases stayed unmatched. CDR1 SQVTM and CDR2 ANQGSEA come from the germline V gene. The CDR3 has 13 amino acids. As DNA, the CDR3 is TGCAGCGTTACAGGACAGGGGATTGACGAGCAGTACTTC. It is translated as CSVTGQGIDEQYF.

The chain uses TRBV6-1 and TRBJ2-7, with D uncertain. The CDR3 is 15 residues long. Germline V gives CDR1 MNHNS, CDR2 SASEGT. Trimming removed 5 bases from V and 1 base from J, with 15 bases in between. The CDR3 here is CASSWELWGSYEQYF. The CDR3 bases are TGTGCCAGCAGTTGGGAACTCTGGGGATCCTACGAGCAGTACTTC.

The V call is TRBV7-8, the J call TRBJ1-5; TRBD1 aligns across 8 bases. Per the germline V gene, CDR1 is SGHVS and CDR2 is FQNEAQ. The CDR3 totals 16 residues. V lost 2 bases, J lost 1 base, and 4 bases stayed unmatched. In DNA, the CDR3 is TGTGCCAGCAGCTTATCTCAGGGGGCGAGCAATCAGCCCCAGCATTTT. Protein: CASSLSQGASNQPQHF.

The chain carries TRBV19 and TRBJ1-5; 7 bases line up with TRBD1. In germline, CDR1 is LNHDA, CDR2 SQIVND (reference sequence). The length of the CDR3 is 15 residues. Germline trimming cut 7 bases from V and 0 bases from J; bases unmatched to any gene: 6. CDR3 DNA sequence: TGTGCCAGTACTCGGGACAGCTATAGCAATCAGCCCCAGCATTTT. Encoded protein: CASTRDSYSNQPQHF.

The CDR3 DNA reads as TGTGCCAGCAGCAAAGAGGAACCGGGAGAGGTATATACGCAGTATTTT. This codes for CASSKEEPGEVYTQYF. This sequence joins TRBV21-1 and TRBJ2-3; TRBD2, as called in the table, went unchecked against the DNA. TRBV21-1 is a recognized pseudogene. The length of the CDR3 is 16 residues.

The chain links TRBV29-1 to TRBJ2-5; D remains ambiguous. The length of the CDR3 is 11 residues. Germline loops: CDR1 SQVTM, CDR2 ANQGSEA. The V gene lost 4 bases and the J gene lost 3 bases, with 6 bases spanning the gap. The CDR3 region is CSVGFKETQYF. The CDR3 nucleotides read TGCAGCGTTGGCTTCAAAGAGACCCAGTACTTC. Filled out from reference TRBV29-1 and TRBJ2-5, the complete variable domain reads SAVISQKPSRDICQRGTSLTIQCQVDSQVTMMFWYRQQPGQSLTLIATANQGSEATYESGFVIDKFPISRPNLTFSTLTVSNMSPEDSSIYLCSVGFKETQYFGPGTRLLVL.

The chain employs TRBV11-3 and TRBJ2-1, with 12 bases matching TRBD2. The V gene end was trimmed by 4 bases and the J gene end by 7 bases; junction bases not matched to a gene: 2. The germline gives CDR1 SGHNT, CDR2 YENEEA. There are 14 residues in the CDR3. This CDR3 reads CASSSSGRGNEQFF. The DNA of the CDR3 is TGTGCCAGCAGCTCTAGCGGGAGGGGAAATGAGCAGTTCTTC.

This chain links TRBV4-1 with TRBJ2-3; possibly TRBD1 for D (5 bases). CDR1 and CDR2 (germline): MGHRA, YSYEKL. The CDR3 length is 15 residues. The V end was cut by 0 bases, the J end by 5 bases, with 12 bases between. CDR3 in DNA: TGCGCCAGCAGCCAAGAAAGGGTGCAGGGAGATACGCAGTATTTT. Translation: CASSQERVQGDTQYF.

The chain uses TRBV15 and TRBJ2-2; 9 positions match TRBD2. The germline V gene has CDR1 LNHNV and CDR2 YYDKDF (reference sequence). The CDR3 loop spans 18 amino acids. V lost 0 bases, J lost 4 bases, and 9 bases stayed unmatched. The CDR3 sequence: CATSRDGGSGSGTGELFF. Here the CDR3 DNA reads TGTGCCACCAGCAGAGATGGGGGTAGCGGGAGCGGCACCGGGGAGCTGTTTTTT.

The V call is TRBV10-3, the J call TRBJ1-3; D gene unclear. CDR1 ENHRY and CDR2 SYGVKD come from the germline V gene. This CDR3 is 17 amino acids long. V was cut by 0 bases and J by 0 bases, with 12 bases left in between. The CDR3 loop reads CAISESILDRSGNTIYF. CDR3 nucleotide sequence: TGTGCCATCAGTGAGTCGATCTTAGACCGCTCTGGAAACACCATATATTTT.

The chain recombines TRBV6-5 with TRBJ2-5; TRBD2 is a possible D gene (5 bases). V lost 4 bases and J lost 5, with 11 bases in between. The CDR3 contains 13 residues. Germline CDR1 is MNHEY and CDR2 is SVGAGI. The CDR3 region is CASSSRRGETQYF. CDR3 bases: TGTGCCAGCAGTTCCCGAAGAGGGGAGACCCAGTACTTC.

The J gene is TRBJ2-7, the V gene TRBV25-1; weak D call: TRBD1 (6 bases). CDR1 is MGHDK, CDR2 SYGVNS, per germline. Trimming stripped 4 bases from V and 1 base from J, with 8 bases between. CDR3 length equals 13 residues. DNA for the CDR3: TGTGCCAGCAGTGGACAGGTTTCCTACGAGCAGTACTTC. This codes for CASSGQVSYEQYF.